The source of this T cell receptor beta chain is a study of cytomegalovirus exposure and HLA in healthy donors. General study results and limits: Prior analysis indicated that the majority of TCR beta V segments exhibited productivity approximately 87% or approximately 30% of the time.

To note about this clone: Its cognate antigen is unknown.

Nominal health characterized the donors when sampled, though unrecorded immune exposures were likely. This CDR3 spans 15 amino acids. Looked up from germline, CDR1 is MNHEY and CDR2 is SVGAGI. Trimming cost V 6 bases and J 7 bases, with 19 bases left between them. PCR involved 60 Vbeta and 13 Jbeta primers. Profiled with immunoSEQ multiplex PCR; TCRdb holds only in-frame clones, not every one. Of a few hundred thousand clones detected, 85% to 95% appear once; the ten largest clones hold 1.7%. The sample consisted of PBMCs. The V gene is TRBV6-5, the J gene TRBJ1-5; D might be TRBD1 (6 bases). This TCR was recovered from a girl aged 2-10 years in good health and CMV-seronegative. CDR3 amino acids: CASSHPSGEGQPQHF. The CDR3 bases are TGTGCCAGCAGCCACCCCTCAGGGGAAGGACAGCCCCAGCATTTT.